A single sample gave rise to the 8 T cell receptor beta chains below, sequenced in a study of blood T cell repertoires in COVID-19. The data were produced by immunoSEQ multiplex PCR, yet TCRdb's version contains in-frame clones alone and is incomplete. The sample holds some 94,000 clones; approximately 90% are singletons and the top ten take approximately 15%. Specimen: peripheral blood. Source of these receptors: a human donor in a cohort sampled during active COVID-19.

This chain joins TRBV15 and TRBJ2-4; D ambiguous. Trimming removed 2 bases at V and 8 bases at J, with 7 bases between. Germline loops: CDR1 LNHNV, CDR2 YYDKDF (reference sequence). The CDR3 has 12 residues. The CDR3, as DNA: TGTGCCACCAGCAGACATACTGACATTCAGTACTTC. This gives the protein CATSRHTDIQYF.

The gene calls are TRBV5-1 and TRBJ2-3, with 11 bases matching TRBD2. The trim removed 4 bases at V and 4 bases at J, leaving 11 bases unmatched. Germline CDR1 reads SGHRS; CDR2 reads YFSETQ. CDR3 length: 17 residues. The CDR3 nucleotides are TGCGCCAGCAGCAATATAGGCCTAGCGGGGGGAGCAGATACGCAGTATTTT. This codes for CASSNIGLAGGADTQYF.

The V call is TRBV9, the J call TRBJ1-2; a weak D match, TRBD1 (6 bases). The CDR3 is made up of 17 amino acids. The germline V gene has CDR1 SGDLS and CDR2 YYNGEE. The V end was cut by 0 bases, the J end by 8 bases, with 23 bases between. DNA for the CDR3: TGTGCCAGCAGCGTAGGGGAACGGGACAATTTGTCCGGGGGCTACACCTTC. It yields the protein CASSVGERDNLSGGYTF.

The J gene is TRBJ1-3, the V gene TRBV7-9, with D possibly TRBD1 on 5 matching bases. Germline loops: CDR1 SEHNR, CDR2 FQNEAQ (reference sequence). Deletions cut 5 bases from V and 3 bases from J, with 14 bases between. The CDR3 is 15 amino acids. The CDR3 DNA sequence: TGTGCCAGCAGCCCCCGGGGGGGAGTTGGAAACACCATATATTTT. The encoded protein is CASSPRGGVGNTIYF.

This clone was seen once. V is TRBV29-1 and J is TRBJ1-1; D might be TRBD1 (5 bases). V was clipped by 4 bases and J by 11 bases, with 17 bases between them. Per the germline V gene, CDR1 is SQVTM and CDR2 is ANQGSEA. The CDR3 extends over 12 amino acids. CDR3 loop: CSVGGGISGAFF. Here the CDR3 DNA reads TGCAGCGTTGGGGGGGGTATTTCAGGGGCTTTCTTT.

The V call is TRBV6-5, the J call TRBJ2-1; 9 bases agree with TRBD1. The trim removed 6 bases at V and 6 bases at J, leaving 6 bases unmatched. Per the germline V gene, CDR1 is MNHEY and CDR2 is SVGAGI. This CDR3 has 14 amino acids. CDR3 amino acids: CASRRPDRGNEQFF. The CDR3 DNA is TGTGCCAGCAGGCGACCGGACAGGGGCAATGAGCAGTTCTTC.

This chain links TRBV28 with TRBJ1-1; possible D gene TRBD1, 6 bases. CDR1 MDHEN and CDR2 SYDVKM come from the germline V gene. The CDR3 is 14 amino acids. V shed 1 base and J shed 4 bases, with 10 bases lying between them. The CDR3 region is CASSLSDSITEAFF. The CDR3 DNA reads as TGTGCCAGCAGTTTATCGGACAGTATCACTGAAGCTTTCTTT.

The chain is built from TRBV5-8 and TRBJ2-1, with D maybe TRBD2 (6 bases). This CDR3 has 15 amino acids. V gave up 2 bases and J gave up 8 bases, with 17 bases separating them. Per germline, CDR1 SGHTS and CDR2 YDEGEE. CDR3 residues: CASSFPGRLSHEQFF. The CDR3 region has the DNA TGTGCCAGCAGCTTTCCGGGGAGGTTGTCCCATGAGCAGTTCTTC. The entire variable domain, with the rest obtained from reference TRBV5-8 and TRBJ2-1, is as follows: EAGVTQSPTHLIKTRGQQATLRCSPISGHTSVYWYQQALGLGLQFLLWYDEGEERNRGNFPPRFSGRQFPNYSSELNVNALELEDSALYLCASSFPGRLSHEQFFGPGTRLTVL.